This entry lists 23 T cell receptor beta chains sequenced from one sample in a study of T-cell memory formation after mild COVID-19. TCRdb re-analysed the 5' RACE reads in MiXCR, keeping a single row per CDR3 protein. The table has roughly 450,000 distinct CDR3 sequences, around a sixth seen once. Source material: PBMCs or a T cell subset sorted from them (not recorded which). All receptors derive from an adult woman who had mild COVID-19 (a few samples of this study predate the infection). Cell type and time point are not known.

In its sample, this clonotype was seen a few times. The CDR3 DNA reads TGTGCCAGCAGCCCGGGACCAGGGCTATATAGCAATCAGCCCCAGCATTTT. Its protein product is CASSPGPGLYSNQPQHF. The J gene is TRBJ1-5, the V gene TRBV6-6, with D possibly TRBD1 on 5 matching bases. Deletions cut 6 bases from V and 0 bases from J, with 18 bases between. This CDR3 contains 17 residues. The germline gives CDR1 MNHNY, CDR2 SVGAGI (reference sequence).

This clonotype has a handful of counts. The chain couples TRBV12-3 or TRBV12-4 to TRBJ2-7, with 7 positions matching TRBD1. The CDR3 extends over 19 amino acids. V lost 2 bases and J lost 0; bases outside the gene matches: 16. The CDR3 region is CASSLSRGGSSTSSYEQYF. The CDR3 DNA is TGTGCCAGCAGTTTATCTCGAGGGGGCTCTTCAACTAGCTCCTACGAGCAGTACTTC.

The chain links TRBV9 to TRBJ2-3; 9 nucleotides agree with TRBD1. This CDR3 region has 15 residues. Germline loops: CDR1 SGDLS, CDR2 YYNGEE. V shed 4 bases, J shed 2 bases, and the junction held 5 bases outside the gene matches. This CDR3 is CASSLQGAFTDTQYF. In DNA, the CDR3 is TGTGCCAGCAGCTTACAGGGGGCGTTCACAGATACGCAGTATTTT.

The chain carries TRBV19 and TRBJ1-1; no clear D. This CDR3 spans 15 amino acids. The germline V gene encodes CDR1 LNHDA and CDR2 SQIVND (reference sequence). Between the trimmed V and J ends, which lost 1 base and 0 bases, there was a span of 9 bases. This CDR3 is CASSIVGSMNTEAFF. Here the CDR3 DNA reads TGTGCCAGTAGTATAGTTGGCAGTATGAACACTGAAGCTTTCTTT.

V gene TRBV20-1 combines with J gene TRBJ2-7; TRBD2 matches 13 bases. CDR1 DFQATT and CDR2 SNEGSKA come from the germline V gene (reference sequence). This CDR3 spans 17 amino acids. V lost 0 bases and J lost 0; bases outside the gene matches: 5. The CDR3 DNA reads TGCAGTGCTAGAGATCAAGGACTAGCGGGGGCCTCCTACGAGCAGTACTTC. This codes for CSARDQGLAGASYEQYF.

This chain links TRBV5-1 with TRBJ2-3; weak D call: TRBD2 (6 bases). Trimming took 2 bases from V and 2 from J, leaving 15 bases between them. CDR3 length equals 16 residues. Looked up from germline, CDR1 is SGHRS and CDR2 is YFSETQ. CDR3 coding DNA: TGCGCCAGCAGCTTCCAGTCGCGGGGTTACACAGATACGCAGTATTTT. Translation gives CASSFQSRGYTDTQYF. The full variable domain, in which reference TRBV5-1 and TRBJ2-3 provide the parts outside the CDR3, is KAGVTQTPRYLIKTRGQQVTLSCSPISGHRSVSWYQQTPGQGLQFLFEYFSETQRNKGNFPGRFSGRQFSNSRSEMNVSTLELGDSALYLCASSFQSRGYTDTQYFGPGTRLTVL.

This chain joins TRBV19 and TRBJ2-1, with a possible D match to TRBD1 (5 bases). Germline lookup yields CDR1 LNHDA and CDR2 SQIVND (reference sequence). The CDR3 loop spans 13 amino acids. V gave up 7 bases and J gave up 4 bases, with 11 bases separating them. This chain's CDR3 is CASNQGYYNEQFF. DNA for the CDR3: TGTGCCAGTAACCAGGGTTATTACAATGAGCAGTTCTTC.

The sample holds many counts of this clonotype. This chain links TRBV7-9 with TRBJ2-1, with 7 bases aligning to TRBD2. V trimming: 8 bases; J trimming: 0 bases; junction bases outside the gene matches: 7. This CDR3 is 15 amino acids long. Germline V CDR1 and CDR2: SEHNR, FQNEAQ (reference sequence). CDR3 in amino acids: CASHSGIGSYNEQFF. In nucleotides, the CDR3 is TGTGCCAGCCACAGCGGGATAGGCTCCTACAATGAGCAGTTCTTC.

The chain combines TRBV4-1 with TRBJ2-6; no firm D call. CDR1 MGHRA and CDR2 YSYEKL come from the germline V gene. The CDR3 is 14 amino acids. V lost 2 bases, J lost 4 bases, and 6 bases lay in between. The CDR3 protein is CASSQWAGANVLTF. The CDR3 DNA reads TGCGCCAGCAGCCAATGGGCCGGGGCCAACGTCCTGACTTTC.

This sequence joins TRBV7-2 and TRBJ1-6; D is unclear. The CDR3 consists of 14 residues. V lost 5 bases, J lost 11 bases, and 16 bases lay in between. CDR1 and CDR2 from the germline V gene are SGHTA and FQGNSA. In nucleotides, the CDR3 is TGTGCCAGCAGCCCCGGAGACCTTCTACCACCCCTCCACTTT. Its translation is CASSPGDLLPPLHF.

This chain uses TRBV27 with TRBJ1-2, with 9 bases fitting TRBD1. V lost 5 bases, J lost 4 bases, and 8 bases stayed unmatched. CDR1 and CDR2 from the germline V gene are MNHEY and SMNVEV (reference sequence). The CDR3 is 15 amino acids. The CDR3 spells CASSLLGQGTYGYTF. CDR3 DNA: TGTGCCAGCAGTCTCCTGGGACAGGGCACCTATGGCTACACCTTC.

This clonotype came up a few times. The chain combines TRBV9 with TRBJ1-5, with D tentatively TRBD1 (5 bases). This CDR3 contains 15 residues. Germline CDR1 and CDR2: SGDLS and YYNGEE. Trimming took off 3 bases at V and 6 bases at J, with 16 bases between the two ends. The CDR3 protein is CASSGDHSSPQPQHF. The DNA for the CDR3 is TGTGCCAGCAGCGGGGACCATTCATCCCCTCAGCCCCAGCATTTT.

CDR3 loop: CASSIEGNTEAFF. The DNA of the CDR3 is TGTGCCAGCAGCATCGAGGGGAACACTGAAGCTTTCTTT. This chain connects TRBV7-3 to TRBJ1-1; D unresolved. The V end lost 5 bases, the J end lost 1 base, and 8 bases lay between the germline ends. This CDR3 has 13 amino acids. Germline CDR1 SGHTA, CDR2 FQGTGA.

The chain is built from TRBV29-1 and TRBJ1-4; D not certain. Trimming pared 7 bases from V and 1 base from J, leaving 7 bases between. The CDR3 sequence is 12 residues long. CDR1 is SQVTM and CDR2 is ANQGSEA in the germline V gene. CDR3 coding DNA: TGCAGCGCCTACCGAACTAATGAAAAACTGTTTTTT. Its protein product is CSAYRTNEKLFF.

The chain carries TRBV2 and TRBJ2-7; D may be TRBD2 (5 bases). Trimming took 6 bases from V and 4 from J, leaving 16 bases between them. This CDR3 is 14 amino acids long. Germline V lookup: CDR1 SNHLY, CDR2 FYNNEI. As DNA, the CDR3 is TGTGCCAGCAGACAACTAGTGGCGGTGTACGAGCAGTACTTC. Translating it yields CASRQLVAVYEQYF.

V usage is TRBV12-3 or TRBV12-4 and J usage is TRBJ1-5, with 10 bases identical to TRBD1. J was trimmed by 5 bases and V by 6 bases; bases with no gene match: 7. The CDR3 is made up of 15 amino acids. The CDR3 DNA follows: TGTGCCAGCAGCCTCGACAGGGGGCCGGATCAGCCCCAGCATTTT. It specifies CASSLDRGPDQPQHF.

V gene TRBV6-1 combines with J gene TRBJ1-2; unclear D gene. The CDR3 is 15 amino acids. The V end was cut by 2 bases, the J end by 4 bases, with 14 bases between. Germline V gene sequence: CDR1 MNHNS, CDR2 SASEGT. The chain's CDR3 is CASSEYVVGGYGYTF. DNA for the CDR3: TGTGCCAGCAGTGAATATGTAGTAGGAGGCTATGGCTACACCTTC.

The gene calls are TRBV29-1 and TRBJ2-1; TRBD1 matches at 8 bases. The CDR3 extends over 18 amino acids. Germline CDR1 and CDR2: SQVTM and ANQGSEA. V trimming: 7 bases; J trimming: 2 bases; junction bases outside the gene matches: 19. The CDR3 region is CSASAGTGPHLTYNEQFF. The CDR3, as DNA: TGCAGCGCCTCTGCCGGGACAGGCCCCCATCTGACCTACAATGAGCAGTTCTTC.

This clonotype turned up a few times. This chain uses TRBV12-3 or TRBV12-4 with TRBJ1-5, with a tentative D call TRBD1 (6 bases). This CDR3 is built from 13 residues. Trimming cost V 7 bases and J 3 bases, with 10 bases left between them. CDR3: CASTQGLNQPQHF. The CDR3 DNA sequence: TGTGCCAGCACACAGGGCCTCAATCAGCCCCAGCATTTT.

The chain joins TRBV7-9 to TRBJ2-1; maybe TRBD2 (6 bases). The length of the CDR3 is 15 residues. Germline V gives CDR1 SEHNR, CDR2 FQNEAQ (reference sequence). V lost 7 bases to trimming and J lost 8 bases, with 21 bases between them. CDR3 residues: CASTAPTKTGDEQFF. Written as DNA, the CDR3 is TGTGCCAGCACCGCCCCCACGAAAACGGGGGATGAGCAGTTCTTC.

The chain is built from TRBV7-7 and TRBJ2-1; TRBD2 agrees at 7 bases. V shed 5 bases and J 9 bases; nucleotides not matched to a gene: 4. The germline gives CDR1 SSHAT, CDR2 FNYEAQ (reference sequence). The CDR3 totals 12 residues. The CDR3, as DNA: TGTGCCAGCAGCGGGAGGGGCGGTGAGCAGTTCTTC. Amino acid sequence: CASSGRGGEQFF.

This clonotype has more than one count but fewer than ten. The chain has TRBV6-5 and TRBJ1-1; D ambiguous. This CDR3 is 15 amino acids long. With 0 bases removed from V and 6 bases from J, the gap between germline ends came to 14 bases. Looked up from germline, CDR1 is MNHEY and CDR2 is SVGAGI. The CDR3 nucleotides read TGTGCCAGCAGTTACTCTGGGGTAAGGGAATCTGAAGCTTTCTTT. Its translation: CASSYSGVRESEAFF.

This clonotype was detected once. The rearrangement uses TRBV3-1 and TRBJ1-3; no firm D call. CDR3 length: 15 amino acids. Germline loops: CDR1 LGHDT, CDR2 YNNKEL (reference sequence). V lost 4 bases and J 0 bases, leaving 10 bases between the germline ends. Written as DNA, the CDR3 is TGTGCCAGCAGCCCCGATGCGGCCTCTGGAAACACCATATATTTT. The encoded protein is CASSPDAASGNTIYF.